The rows below give T cell receptor beta chains drawn from one sample of a study of cytomegalovirus exposure and HLA in healthy donors. TCRdb's table, derived via immunoSEQ multiplex PCR, lists solely in-frame clones and lacks some. The sample shows roughly 100,000 clones, over 60% of them seen only once. The sequenced sample consisted of PBMCs. Source of these receptors: a woman under 30 in good health and CMV-seropositive. The CDR3 runs from the conserved cysteine through the conserved F or W. A D gene is named only where the DNA matches it firmly.

>TRBV19|NA|TRBJ2-2
CASRLGSPTGELFF
>TRBV28|TRBD2|TRBJ2-1
CASSLYTSGNEQFF
>TRBV18|TRBD2|TRBJ2-7
CASSPRTSGYYEQYF
>TRBV27|NA|TRBJ2-3
CASSFLYRVGTDTQYF
>TRBV19|NA|TRBJ1-1
CASSIKGVNTEAFF
>TRBV7-9|NA|TRBJ1-1
CASSSSTGSWRMNTEAFF
>TRBV28|TRBD1|TRBJ1-1
CASSQDRENTEAFF
>TRBV5-6|TRBD2|TRBJ2-7
CASSLSSGKSEQYF
>TRBV5-1|TRBD1|TRBJ1-2
CASSWGTGSDGYTF
>TRBV30|NA|TRBJ1-5
CAWSKGLGQPQHF
>TRBV6-5|NA|TRBJ1-1
CATKRGEGTEAFF
>TRBV9|NA|TRBJ2-2
CASSVGRGNTGELFF
>TRBV19|NA|TRBJ1-5
CASSPIGGGLGNQPQHF
>TRBV7-3|TRBD1|TRBJ1-1
CASSPQTGRTEAFF
>TRBV30|TRBD1|TRBJ1-4
CAWMGGQGTRSNEKLFF
>TRBV4-2|NA|TRBJ2-3
CASSQRLVGTDTQYF
>TRBV18|NA|TRBJ1-1
CASSQRHVGENTEAFF
>TRBV6-5|NA|TRBJ1-2
CASTRLEDRRYGYTF
>TRBV9|TRBD1|TRBJ2-6
CASSPRDSSISGANVLTF
>TRBV5-1|TRBD1|TRBJ2-2
CASSSGTASNTGELFF
>TRBV9|TRBD2|TRBJ2-3
CASSGLAFGLDTQYF
>TRBV13|TRBD2|TRBJ2-1
CASSLGRTSVNEQFF
>TRBV7-6|NA|TRBJ2-3
CASSLEASSDTQYF
>TRBV30|NA|TRBJ1-5
CAWSAYNQPQHF
>TRBV6-5|NA|TRBJ2-3
CASTSATDTQYF
>TRBV6-1|TRBD2|TRBJ2-3
CASSGQLAGDTDTQYF
>TRBV28|TRBD1|TRBJ1-4
CASRGSGGSNEKLFF
>TRBV19|TRBD2|TRBJ2-3
CASSIRAGGLTDTQYF
>TRBV5-1|TRBD2|TRBJ2-7
CASSSWTSGSYEQYF
>TRBV28|TRBD1|TRBJ2-7
CASSTPGTGVPYEQYF
>TRBV6-5|NA|TRBJ1-2
CASSYSQDSNYGYTF
>TRBV25-1|TRBD1|TRBJ1-1
CASRGDSMNTEAFF
>TRBV6-5|NA|TRBJ2-7
CASSYPRTGTYEQYF
>TRBV27|NA|TRBJ2-7
CASSWGSSYEQYF
>TRBV14|TRBD1|TRBJ2-1
CASMGTGGSNEQFF
>TRBV5-1|TRBD2|TRBJ2-7
CASSGGTSGTSEQYF
>TRBV15|NA|TRBJ1-5
CATSRDQGGQPQHF
>TRBV19|NA|TRBJ2-1
CASSMYRLSSYNEQFF
>TRBV6-4|NA|TRBJ2-2
CASSDSWGRAGTGELFF
>TRBV7-9|TRBD1|TRBJ1-4
CASSQTTGKSEKLFF
>TRBV5-1|TRBD2|TRBJ2-7
CASSLGGRAYEQYF
>TRBV7-9|NA|TRBJ2-1
CASSLGAYNEQFF
>TRBV19|NA|TRBJ2-7
CASSTGPGEQYF
>TRBV19|NA|TRBJ2-2
CASRIGHHNTGELFF
>TRBV5-1|TRBD2|TRBJ2-1
CASSPTSFNEQFF
>TRBV4-1|TRBD1|TRBJ1-2
CASSRDRSGYYGYTF
>TRBV5-6|NA|TRBJ1-3
CASSRDSGNTIYF
>TRBV27|NA|TRBJ2-2
CASSFSGQANTGELFF
>TRBV29-1|NA|TRBJ2-1
CSVRDWGYNEQFF
>TRBV7-9|TRBD2|TRBJ2-5
CASSSQWTSQETQYF